The 29 T cell receptor beta chains below were found in one sample sequenced in a study of beta chain features in type 1 diabetes. Study conclusions and caveats: Type 1 diabetes patients showed a moderate but significant shortening of TCRB CDR3s in all four CD4+ subsets.

Their recognized antigens are unknown. The study reverse transcribed the entire isolated RNA, so it sequenced expressed TCRB transcripts. Assay: immunoSEQ multiplex PCR; the TCRdb copy retains only in-frame clones and omits some. Of a few hundred thousand clones listed, roughly 9.8% were seen once; the top ten hold approximately 0.6%. Input material: central memory CD4+ T cells from blood. The origin of the receptors is a man aged 25 to 40 with type 1 diabetes.

CDR3 sequence reads: CASKQQETQYF. The CDR3 bases are TGTGCCAGTAAACAGCAAGAGACCCAGTACTTC. This chain links TRBV2 with TRBJ2-5; D call uncertain. The germline V and J ends were trimmed by 9 bases and 2 bases, with 7 bases remaining between them. The CDR3 totals 11 residues. CDR1 is SNHLY, CDR2 FYNNEI, per germline.

The V gene is TRBV6-4, the J gene TRBJ2-6; D may correspond to TRBD1 or TRBD2 (5 bases each). Germline values: CDR1 MRHNA, CDR2 SNTAGT. The CDR3 is made up of 17 amino acids. V was pared by 3 bases and J by 2 bases, with 14 bases between. The CDR3: CASSEQGTSPGANVLTF. Written as DNA, the CDR3 is TGTGCCAGCAGTGAGCAAGGGACCTCCCCTGGGGCCAACGTCCTGACTTTC.

Regarding this clone: Other DNA sequences in this sample translate to the same CDR3. The rearrangement links TRBV5-1 to TRBJ2-3; D tentatively fits TRBD1 or TRBD2 (5 bases each). Germline CDR1 is SGHRS and CDR2 is YFSETQ. V lost 3 bases and J 2 bases, leaving 10 bases between the germline ends. The CDR3 consists of 14 residues. DNA of the CDR3: TGCGCCAGCAGCTCAGGGACGGCCACAGATACGCAGTATTTT. It translates to CASSSGTATDTQYF. Filled out from reference TRBV5-1 and TRBJ2-3, the complete variable domain reads KAGVTQTPRYLIKTRGQQVTLSCSPISGHRSVSWYQQTPGQGLQFLFEYFSETQRNKGNFPGRFSGRQFSNSRSEMNVSTLELGDSALYLCASSSGTATDTQYFGPGTRLTVL.

This clone was counted between two and nine times. V gene TRBV10-3 combines with J gene TRBJ1-5; D not resolved. The CDR3 totals 15 residues. Germline values: CDR1 ENHRY, CDR2 SYGVKD. V lost 0 bases and J 3 bases, leaving 9 bases between the germline ends. CDR3: CAISESPQPNQPQHF. CDR3 coding DNA: TGTGCCATCAGTGAGTCCCCACAGCCCAATCAGCCCCAGCATTTT.

The chain is built from TRBV11-2 and TRBJ2-2, with D maybe TRBD2 (5 bases). The germline CDR1 and CDR2 sequences are SGHAT and FQNNGV. Trimming removed 5 bases at V and 3 bases at J, with 25 bases between. The CDR3 is 19 residues long. The CDR3 reads CASSPSRSTRQGDTGELFF. The CDR3 DNA reads as TGTGCCAGCAGCCCTTCCCGTTCTACTAGACAAGGTGACACCGGGGAGCTGTTTTTT.

The rearrangement joins TRBV6-1 to TRBJ2-5, with D unclear. V shed 6 bases and J shed 5 bases, with 16 bases lying between them. CDR3 length: 14 amino acids. CDR1 and CDR2 from the germline V gene are MNHNS and SASEGT. In nucleotides, the CDR3 is TGTGCCAGCAGCCGGACCCGGGCTGGGGAGACCCAGTACTTC. Residues: CASSRTRAGETQYF.

CDR3 DNA: TGTGCCAGCATGAATAGAGATGGCTACACCTTC. The encoded protein is CASMNRDGYTF. The V call is TRBV6-5, the J call TRBJ1-2; D remains unclear. Germline values: CDR1 MNHEY, CDR2 SVGAGI. The length of the CDR3 is 11 residues. Trimming left V 7 bases short and J 6 bases short, with 9 bases between.

This clone was counted a few times. This sequence joins TRBV9 and TRBJ1-4, with 7 bases that match TRBD1. CDR1 is SGDLS and CDR2 is YYNGEE in the germline V gene. CDR3 length: 14 amino acids. Trimming at V came to 4 bases and at J to 7 bases, leaving 7 bases not matched to a gene. The CDR3 here is CASSPGQIIEKLFF. The CDR3 DNA sequence: TGTGCCAGCAGCCCGGGACAGATTATTGAAAAACTGTTTTTT. The full variable domain, with the rest looked up from reference TRBV9 and TRBJ1-4, is DSGVTQTPKHLITATGQRVTLRCSPRSGDLSVYWYQQSLDQGLQFLIQYYNGEERAKGNILERFSAQQFPDLHSELNLSSLELGDSALYFCASSPGQIIEKLFFGSGTQLSVL.

V gene TRBV18 combines with J gene TRBJ2-7; possibly TRBD1 for D (6 bases). Germline V gene sequence: CDR1 KGHSH, CDR2 LQKENI. The CDR3 sequence is 14 residues long. V was shortened by 3 bases and J by 1 base, with 10 bases between the two germline ends. CDR3 nucleotide sequence: TGTGCCAGCTCACCCGAAACAGGGTCCTACGAGCAGTACTTC. Protein sequence: CASSPETGSYEQYF.

Worth noting for this clone: A much larger clone differs from this one at a single base, so this may be a read error. The chain combines TRBV28 with TRBJ2-5; 12 bases agree with TRBD2. The V segment lost 4 bases and the J segment 7 bases; nucleotides outside the gene matches: 7. This CDR3 has 15 residues. Germline V lookup: CDR1 MDHEN, CDR2 SYDVKM. CDR3 coding DNA: TGTGCCAGCAGTTCAGCTAGCGGGAGGGGGGGGACCCAGTACTTC. It specifies CASSSASGRGGTQYF.

The V gene is TRBV29-1, the J gene TRBJ1-5, with 7 positions matching TRBD1. V trimming: 5 bases; J trimming: 2 bases; junction bases outside the gene matches: 9. Germline V lookup: CDR1 SQVTM, CDR2 ANQGSEA. The CDR3 runs 15 residues. The CDR3 coding sequence is TGCAGCGTTATCATACAGGGGAAGCGCAATCAGCCCCAGCATTTT. It is translated as CSVIIQGKRNQPQHF.

V and J are TRBV6-6 and TRBJ2-3; D remains ambiguous. Germline V gene sequence: CDR1 MNHNY, CDR2 SVGAGI (reference sequence). Trimming shortened V by 0 bases and J by 10 bases, and 11 bases separated the two germline ends. The CDR3 spans 13 residues. The CDR3: CASSYSRATPQYF. DNA of the CDR3: TGTGCCAGCAGTTACTCGCGCGCCACCCCGCAGTATTTT.

At least ten counts were recorded for this clone. The chain combines TRBV28 with TRBJ1-1; D may be TRBD1 (6 bases). Germline CDR1 MDHEN, CDR2 SYDVKM. This CDR3 contains 16 residues. The V end was cut by 2 bases, the J end by 1 base, with 14 bases between. CDR3: CASSLGQGSTNTEAFF. In DNA form, the CDR3 reads TGTGCCAGCAGTTTAGGTCAGGGGAGCACGAACACTGAAGCTTTCTTT.

The rearrangement links TRBV29-1 to TRBJ1-1; maybe TRBD1 (5 bases). The germline V and J ends were trimmed by 3 bases and 5 bases, with 10 bases remaining between them. This CDR3 contains 12 residues. Germline lookup yields CDR1 SQVTM and CDR2 ANQGSEA. The DNA of the CDR3 is TGCAGCGTTGACAGGGATGGGACTGAAGCTTTCTTT. It specifies CSVDRDGTEAFF.

The chain joins TRBV6-5 to TRBJ2-5, with D unclear. The CDR3 totals 9 residues. Trimming took off 10 bases at V and 4 bases at J, with 4 bases between the two ends. CDR1 MNHEY and CDR2 SVGAGI come from the germline V gene. CDR3 sequence reads: CAKLETQYF. CDR3 sequence (DNA): TGTGCCAAATTAGAGACCCAGTACTTC.

The sample holds a few counts of this clone. The V gene is TRBV6-6, the J gene TRBJ2-5; either TRBD1 or TRBD2 may fit D (5 bases each). Per germline, CDR1 MNHNY and CDR2 SVGAGI (reference sequence). The CDR3 has 16 residues. Trimming cost V 0 bases and J 5 bases, with 16 bases left between them. Here the CDR3 DNA reads TGTGCCAGCAGTTACTCGCTCTCAGGGACCCGGGAGACCCAGTACTTC. This sequence encodes CASSYSLSGTRETQYF.

This clone was observed a few times. V usage is TRBV29-1 and J usage is TRBJ1-2; 7 bases match TRBD1. V lost 4 bases, J lost 6 bases, and 5 bases stayed unmatched. The CDR3 consists of 12 residues. Germline V lookup: CDR1 SQVTM, CDR2 ANQGSEA. The CDR3 DNA reads TGCAGCGTTGTAGAGGGGGCGGATGGCTACACCTTC. It specifies CSVVEGADGYTF.

This chain joins TRBV5-1 and TRBJ1-3, with D uncertain. CDR3 length: 14 residues. Trimming shortened V by 3 bases and J by 3 bases, and 10 bases separated the two germline ends. Germline CDR1 SGHRS, CDR2 YFSETQ. CDR3 residues: CASSSGGHGNTIYF. The CDR3 bases are TGCGCCAGCAGCTCCGGAGGTCATGGAAACACCATATATTTT.

The V call is TRBV7-2, the J call TRBJ1-2; 8 nucleotides agree with TRBD1. Germline V gene data show CDR1 as SGHTA and CDR2 as FQGNSA. Unmatched junction bases numbered 8, after V lost 4 bases and J lost 7 bases. The CDR3 contains 14 residues. The CDR3 here is CASSSARQGFGYTF. Here the CDR3 DNA reads TGTGCCAGCAGCTCCGCTAGACAGGGGTTTGGCTACACCTTC.

The V and J genes are TRBV6-6 and TRBJ2-7, with TRBD2 matching over 9 bases. This CDR3 spans 15 amino acids. The germline V gene encodes CDR1 MNHNY and CDR2 SVGAGI (reference sequence). Germline trimming cut 0 bases from V and 3 bases from J; bases unmatched to any gene: 3. The CDR3 DNA reads as TGTGCCAGCAGTTACTCCCCAGCGGGAGGCTACGAGCAGTACTTC. This translates into CASSYSPAGGYEQYF.

This rearrangement joins TRBV14 to TRBJ2-3; a possible D gene is TRBD2 (6 bases). This CDR3 spans 14 amino acids. Germline CDR1 reads SGHDN; CDR2 reads FVKESK. V dropped 0 bases and J dropped 5 bases, with 9 bases sitting between them. The CDR3 sequence: CASSQEGRLDTQYF. As DNA, the CDR3 is TGTGCCAGCAGCCAAGAAGGGAGGTTAGATACGCAGTATTTT.

The chain has TRBV5-1 and TRBJ2-5; D might be TRBD1 or TRBD2, each matching 5 bases. Germline-derived CDR1 and CDR2 are SGHRS and YFSETQ. The CDR3 contains 15 residues. V was clipped by 5 bases and J by 0 bases, with 14 bases between them. CDR3 sequence (DNA): TGCGCCAGCAGTCCGGGGACGGTGTACCAAGAGACCCAGTACTTC. This gives the protein CASSPGTVYQETQYF.

This clone has only a few counts. This rearrangement joins TRBV7-2 to TRBJ1-1, with 7 positions matching TRBD1. This CDR3 is 15 amino acids long. Germline V CDR1 and CDR2: SGHTA, FQGNSA. J gave up 1 base and V 3 bases, and 5 bases lay outside the gene matches. The DNA of the CDR3 is TGTGCCAGCAGCTTGGAGGGGGCAGGGAACACTGAAGCTTTCTTT. This sequence encodes CASSLEGAGNTEAFF.

In its sample, this clone was seen a few times. V and J are TRBV19 and TRBJ2-1; tentative D call: TRBD1 (7 bases). The V gene's germline CDR1 is LNHDA and CDR2 SQIVND (reference sequence). The CDR3 is 16 amino acids. V lost 4 bases and J lost 0, with 13 bases in between. The CDR3, as DNA: TGTGCCAGTAGTAGGGCCAGGGGGGCCTCCTACAATGAGCAGTTCTTC. It yields the protein CASSRARGASYNEQFF.

The chain has TRBV6-6 and TRBJ2-1; a possible D gene is TRBD2 (7 bases). Between the trimmed V and J ends, which lost 4 bases and 9 bases, there was a span of 13 bases. This CDR3 region has 13 residues. The germline gives CDR1 MNHNY, CDR2 SVGAGI (reference sequence). The CDR3 here is CASSSRGAIEQFF. In DNA, the CDR3 is TGTGCCAGCAGTTCTCGGGGGGCGATTGAGCAGTTCTTC.

The chain joins TRBV11-3 to TRBJ2-6; D remains ambiguous. Trimming left V 7 bases short and J 2 bases short, with 12 bases between. The CDR3 consists of 15 residues. Germline V CDR1 and CDR2: SGHNT, YENEEA. This chain's CDR3 is CASTINNAGANVLTF. The CDR3 DNA is TGTGCCAGCACTATCAATAATGCTGGGGCCAACGTCCTGACTTTC.

Remarks on this clone: Germline and junction disagree at one end, which may indicate a read error. This sample includes further DNA sequences coding for the same CDR3. This chain joins TRBV19 and TRBJ1-4, with TRBD1 matching over 7 bases. The CDR3 has 16 residues. Germline V gene lookup returns CDR1 LNHDA and CDR2 SQIVND (reference sequence). In DNA form, the CDR3 reads TGTGCCAGTATCCGGGACAGCAGCTCAACTAACGAAAAACTGTTTTTT. Residues: CASIRDSSSTNEKLFF.

The genes are TRBV6-1 and TRBJ1-5; the D gene is possibly TRBD1 (5 bases). V was pared by 6 bases and J by 4 bases, with 16 bases between. Looked up from germline, CDR1 is MNHNS and CDR2 is SASEGT. The CDR3 length is 15 residues. CDR3 amino acids: CASRPRTGGNQPQHF. CDR3 DNA sequence: TGTGCCAGCAGACCACGGACGGGGGGGAATCAGCCCCAGCATTTT.

This clone was recorded a few times. The chain employs TRBV19 and TRBJ2-3; no definite D call. Germline V lookup: CDR1 LNHDA, CDR2 SQIVND (reference sequence). Trimming cost V 7 bases and J 2 bases, with 10 bases left between them. The CDR3 is 13 amino acids. The CDR3 protein is CASNLAFTDTQYF. The CDR3 coding sequence is TGTGCCAGTAATTTAGCATTCACAGATACGCAGTATTTT.